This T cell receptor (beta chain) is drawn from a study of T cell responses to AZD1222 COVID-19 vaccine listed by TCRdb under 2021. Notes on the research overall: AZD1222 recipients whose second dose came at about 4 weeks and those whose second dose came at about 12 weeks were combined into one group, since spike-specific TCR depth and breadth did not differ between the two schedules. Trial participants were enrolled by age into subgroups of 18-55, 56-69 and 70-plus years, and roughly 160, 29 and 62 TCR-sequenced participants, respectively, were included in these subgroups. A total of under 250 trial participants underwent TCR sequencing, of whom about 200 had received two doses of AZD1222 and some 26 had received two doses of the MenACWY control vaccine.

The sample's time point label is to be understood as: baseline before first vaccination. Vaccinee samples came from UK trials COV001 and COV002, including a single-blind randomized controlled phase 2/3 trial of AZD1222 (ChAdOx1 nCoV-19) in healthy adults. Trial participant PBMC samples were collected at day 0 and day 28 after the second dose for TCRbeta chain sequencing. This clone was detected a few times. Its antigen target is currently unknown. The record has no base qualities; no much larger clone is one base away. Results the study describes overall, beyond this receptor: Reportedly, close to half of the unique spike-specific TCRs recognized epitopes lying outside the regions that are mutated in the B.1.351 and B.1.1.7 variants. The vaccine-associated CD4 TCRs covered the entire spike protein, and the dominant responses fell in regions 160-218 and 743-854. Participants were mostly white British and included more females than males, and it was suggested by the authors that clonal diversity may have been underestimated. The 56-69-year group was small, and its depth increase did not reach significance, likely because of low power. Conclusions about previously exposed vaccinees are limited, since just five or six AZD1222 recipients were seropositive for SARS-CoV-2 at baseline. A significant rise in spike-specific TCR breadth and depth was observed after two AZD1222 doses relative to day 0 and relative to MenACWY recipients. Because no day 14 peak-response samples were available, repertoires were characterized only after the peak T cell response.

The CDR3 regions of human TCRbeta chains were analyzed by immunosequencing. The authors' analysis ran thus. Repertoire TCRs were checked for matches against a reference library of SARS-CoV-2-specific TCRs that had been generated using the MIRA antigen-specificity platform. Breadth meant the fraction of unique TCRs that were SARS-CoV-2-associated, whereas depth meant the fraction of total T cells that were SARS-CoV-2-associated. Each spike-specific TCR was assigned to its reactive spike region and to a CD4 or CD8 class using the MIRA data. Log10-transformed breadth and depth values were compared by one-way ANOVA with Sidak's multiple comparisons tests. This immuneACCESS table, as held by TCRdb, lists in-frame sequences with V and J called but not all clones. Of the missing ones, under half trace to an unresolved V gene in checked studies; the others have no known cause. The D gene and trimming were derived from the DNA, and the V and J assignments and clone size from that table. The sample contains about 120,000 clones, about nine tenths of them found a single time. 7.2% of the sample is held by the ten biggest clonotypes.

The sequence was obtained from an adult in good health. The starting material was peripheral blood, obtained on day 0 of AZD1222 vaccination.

The DNA is TGCGCCAGCAGGGATCCAGGCTCCTACGAGCAGTACTTC. This translates into CASRDPGSYEQYF. The V and J segments used are TRBV5-1 and TRBJ2-7; the D gene cannot be named for sure. CDR1 and CDR2 were assigned from the germline V gene as SGHRS and YFSETQ. The trim is 5 bases for V and 0 bases for J, with a gap of 9 bases between the germline ends. The CDR3 has 13 amino acids, counting the end cysteine and phenylalanine. Only CDR3 DNA remains: 39 bases, in frame from the first base.